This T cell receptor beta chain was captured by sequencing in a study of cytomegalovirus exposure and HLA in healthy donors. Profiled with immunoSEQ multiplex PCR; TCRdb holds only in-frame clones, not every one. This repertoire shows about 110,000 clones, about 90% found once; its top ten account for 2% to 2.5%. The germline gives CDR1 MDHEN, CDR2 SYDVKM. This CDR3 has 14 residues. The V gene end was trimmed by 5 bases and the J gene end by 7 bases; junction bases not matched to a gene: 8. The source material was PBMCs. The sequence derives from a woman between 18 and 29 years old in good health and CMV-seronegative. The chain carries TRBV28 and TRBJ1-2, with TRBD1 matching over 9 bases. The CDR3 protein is CASSLTGGAGGYTF. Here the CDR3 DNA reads TGTGCCAGCAGTCTCACAGGGGGCGCGGGTGGCTACACCTTC.